A single sample gave rise to the 14 T cell receptor beta chains below, sequenced in a study of T cells in localized non-small cell lung cancer. Clones were read by immunoSEQ multiplex PCR, and TCRdb kept only the in-frame ones, dropping some. Of about 62,000 clones in the sample, more than 80% were seen once. The sequencing used PBMCs, collected before any cancer treatment. These receptors all come from a man aged 40 to 70 with stage II lung adenocarcinoma.

The sample holds one count of this clone. The rearrangement joins TRBV5-1 to TRBJ2-5; 14 positions match TRBD2. The CDR3 loop spans 16 amino acids. Germline values: CDR1 SGHRS, CDR2 YFSETQ. The V and J ends lost 5 bases and 2 bases, in that order; junction bases with no gene match: 5. CDR3 loop: CASSSGTSGGQETQYF. DNA of the CDR3: TGCGCCAGCAGTTCCGGGACTAGCGGGGGACAAGAGACCCAGTACTTC. The complete variable domain, with remaining parts taken from reference TRBV5-1 and TRBJ2-5, reads KAGVTQTPRYLIKTRGQQVTLSCSPISGHRSVSWYQQTPGQGLQFLFEYFSETQRNKGNFPGRFSGRQFSNSRSEMNVSTLELGDSALYLCASSSGTSGGQETQYFGPGTRLLVL.

This chain links TRBV6-5 with TRBJ1-1; tentative D call: TRBD1 (6 bases). This CDR3 contains 16 residues. CDR1 MNHEY and CDR2 SVGAGI come from the germline V gene. The V end lost 0 bases, the J end lost 3 bases, and 14 bases lay between the germline ends. The CDR3 DNA sequence: TGTGCCAGCAGTTACTCGAGACAGGCGTCCGACACTGAAGCTTTCTTT. Its protein product is CASSYSRQASDTEAFF.

This chain uses TRBV9 with TRBJ2-3, with TRBD2 matching over 9 bases. The trim removed 5 bases at V and 7 bases at J, leaving 11 bases unmatched. Germline CDR1 SGDLS, CDR2 YYNGEE. The CDR3 is 15 residues long. The DNA for the CDR3 is TGTGCCAGCAGTCTTAGCGGGAGTGGGGATTATACGCAGTATTTT. This sequence encodes CASSLSGSGDYTQYF.

The chain carries TRBV7-8 and TRBJ1-1; D remains ambiguous. CDR1 SGHVS and CDR2 FQNEAQ come from the germline V gene. This CDR3 comprises 13 residues. Trimming stripped 0 bases from V and 3 bases from J, with 5 bases between. The CDR3 protein is CASSLAGYTEAFF. As DNA, the CDR3 is TGTGCCAGCAGCTTAGCAGGATACACTGAAGCTTTCTTT.

The chain recombines TRBV13 with TRBJ2-5, with TRBD1 identical over 12 bases. V lost 3 bases to trimming and J lost 7 bases; unmatched junction nucleotides: 9. The germline V gene has CDR1 PRHDT and CDR2 FYEKMQ (reference sequence). CDR3 length: 16 residues. The CDR3 region has the DNA TGTGCCAGCAGCTTTCACGGGACAGGGGGCCAGGGGACCCAGTACTTC. Translated, it gives CASSFHGTGGQGTQYF.

As to this clone: The junction differs from germline at one of its ends, possibly a read error. The V call is TRBV7-7, the J call TRBJ2-7, with TRBD1 matching over 7 bases. The germline V gene has CDR1 SSHAT and CDR2 FNYEAQ (reference sequence). The CDR3 extends over 13 amino acids. Written as DNA, the CDR3 is TGTGCTAGCAGCTCGACAGGGTCCTACGAGCAGTACTTC. Protein: CASSSTGSYEQYF.

V gene TRBV7-2 combines with J gene TRBJ2-7, with 9 bases identical to TRBD1. The germline CDR1 and CDR2 sequences are SGHTA and FQGNSA. This CDR3 is built from 15 residues. The V and J ends lost 5 bases and 7 bases, in that order; junction bases with no gene match: 12. CDR3: CASSDPGTGRNEQYF. For the CDR3, the DNA is TGTGCCAGCAGCGACCCCGGGACAGGGAGGAATGAGCAGTACTTC.

This clone came up once. The rearrangement joins TRBV29-1 to TRBJ2-1; 8 bases fit TRBD1. The CDR3 sequence is 15 residues long. V was clipped by 6 bases and J by 6 bases; unmatched bases: 13. Looked up from germline, CDR1 is SQVTM and CDR2 is ANQGSEA. CDR3 nucleotide sequence: TGCAGCGTCCCGACAGGGGCGCTTGATTCCAATGAGCAGTTCTTC. Its protein is CSVPTGALDSNEQFF.

This chain connects TRBV10-3 to TRBJ1-1; TRBD1 might be the D (5 bases). The CDR3 length is 12 residues. Germline CDR1 is ENHRY and CDR2 is SYGVKD. With 5 bases removed from V and 7 bases from J, the gap between germline ends came to 11 bases. The CDR3 coding sequence is TGTGCCATCAGTCTCTCCGGGGGTGAAGCTTTCTTT. As protein: CAISLSGGEAFF.

The rearrangement links TRBV29-1 to TRBJ1-1, with TRBD1 identical over 7 bases. Per germline, CDR1 SQVTM and CDR2 ANQGSEA. This CDR3 is 12 amino acids long. Germline trimming cut 6 bases from V and 3 bases from J; bases unmatched to any gene: 4. This CDR3 reads CSVVRGYTEAFF. The CDR3 DNA reads as TGCAGCGTCGTCAGGGGGTACACTGAAGCTTTCTTT.

The CDR3 loop is CASSPATGGNQPQHF. The CDR3 DNA is TGTGCCAGCAGTCCAGCGACAGGGGGCAATCAGCCCCAGCATTTT. The rearrangement links TRBV27 to TRBJ1-5; TRBD1 matches at 8 bases. Losses at the gene ends were 5 bases for V and 2 bases for J; bases not matched to a gene: 5. The CDR3 totals 15 residues. In germline, CDR1 is MNHEY, CDR2 SMNVEV (reference sequence).

V is TRBV7-8 and J is TRBJ2-2; TRBD2 agrees at 14 bases. Per germline, CDR1 SGHVS and CDR2 FQNEAQ. V gave up 4 bases and J gave up 5 bases; unmatched junction bases: 3. The CDR3 length is 16 residues. DNA for the CDR3: TGTGCCAGCAGCTATAGACTAGCGGGAGGGACCGGGGAGCTGTTTTTT. The encoded protein is CASSYRLAGGTGELFF.

The V and J genes are TRBV5-6 and TRBJ1-2; a possible D gene is TRBD1 (5 bases). The CDR3 totals 14 residues. Germline V gives CDR1 SGHDT, CDR2 YYEEEE. Trimming took 3 bases from V and 6 from J, leaving 15 bases between them. Here the CDR3 DNA reads TGTGCCAGCAGCTACCCCCGGGGGTCGGATGGCTACACCTTC. Translation gives CASSYPRGSDGYTF.

This chain links TRBV7-3 with TRBJ1-2; 8 bases fit TRBD1. From germline, CDR1 is SGHTA and CDR2 FQGTGA. The length of the CDR3 is 13 residues. The J segment lost 8 bases and the V segment lost 5 bases, leaving 7 bases of the junction unmatched. The CDR3 here is CASSQGQGQGYTF. CDR3 DNA: TGTGCCAGCAGCCAAGGACAGGGCCAGGGCTACACCTTC.